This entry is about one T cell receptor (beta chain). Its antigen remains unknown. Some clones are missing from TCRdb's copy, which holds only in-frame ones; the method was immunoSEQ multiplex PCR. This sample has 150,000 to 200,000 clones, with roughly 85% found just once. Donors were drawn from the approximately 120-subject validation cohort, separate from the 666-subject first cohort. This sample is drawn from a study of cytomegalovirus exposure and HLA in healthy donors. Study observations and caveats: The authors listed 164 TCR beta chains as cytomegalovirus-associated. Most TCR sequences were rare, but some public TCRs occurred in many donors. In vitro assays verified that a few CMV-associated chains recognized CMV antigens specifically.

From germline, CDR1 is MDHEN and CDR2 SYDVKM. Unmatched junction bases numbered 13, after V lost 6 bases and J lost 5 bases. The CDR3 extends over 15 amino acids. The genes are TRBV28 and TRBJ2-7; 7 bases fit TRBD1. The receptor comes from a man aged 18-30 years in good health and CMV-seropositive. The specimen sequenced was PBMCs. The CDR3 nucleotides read TGTGCCAGCAGACATAAACAGGGGACGATCCACGAGCAGTACTTC. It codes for CASRHKQGTIHEQYF.